This T cell receptor (beta chain) is from a study of Tregs in tolerant kidney transplant recipients. Notes on this clone: Its antigen is still unknown.

Unstimulated Tregs (CD4+CD25+CD127-) and CD4+CD25- non-Tregs were sorted from PBMCs. Profiled with immunoSEQ multiplex PCR; TCRdb holds only in-frame clones, not every one. The data contain some 110,000 clones, approximately 90% of them singletons. The germline V gene has CDR1 SGHNT and CDR2 YYREEE (reference sequence). Trimming at V came to 1 base and at J to 1 base, leaving 2 bases not matched to a gene. The CDR3 extends over 15 amino acids. Study conclusions and caveats: The most relevant donor-specific Treg TCRbeta repertoire apparently came from expansion with activated donor B cells.

This chain links TRBV5-4 with TRBJ1-3; 7 nucleotides agree with TRBD1. Sequencing was carried out using CD4+ T cells from blood. This sequence originates from a human donor in good health. The CDR3 spells CASSLSGGSGNTIYF. In nucleotides, the CDR3 is TGTGCCAGCAGCTTGTCAGGGGGGTCTGGAAACACCATATATTTT.